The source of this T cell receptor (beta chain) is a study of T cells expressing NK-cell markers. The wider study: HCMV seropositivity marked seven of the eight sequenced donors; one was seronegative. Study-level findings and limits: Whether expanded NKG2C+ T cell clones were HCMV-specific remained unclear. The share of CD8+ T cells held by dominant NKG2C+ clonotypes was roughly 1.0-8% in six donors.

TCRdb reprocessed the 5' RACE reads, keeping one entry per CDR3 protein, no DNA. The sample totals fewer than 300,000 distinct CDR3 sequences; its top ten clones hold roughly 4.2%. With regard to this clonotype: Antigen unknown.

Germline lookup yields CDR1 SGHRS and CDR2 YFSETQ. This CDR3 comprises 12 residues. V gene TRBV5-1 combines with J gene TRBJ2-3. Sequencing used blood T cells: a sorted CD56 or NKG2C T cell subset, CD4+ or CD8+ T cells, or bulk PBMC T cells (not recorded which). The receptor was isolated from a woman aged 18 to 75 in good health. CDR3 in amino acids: CASSLEKDTQYF. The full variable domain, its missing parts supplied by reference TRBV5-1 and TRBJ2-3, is KAGVTQTPRYLIKTRGQQVTLSCSPISGHRSVSWYQQTPGQGLQFLFEYFSETQRNKGNFPGRFSGRQFSNSRSEMNVSTLELGDSALYLCASSLEKDTQYFGPGTRLTVL.